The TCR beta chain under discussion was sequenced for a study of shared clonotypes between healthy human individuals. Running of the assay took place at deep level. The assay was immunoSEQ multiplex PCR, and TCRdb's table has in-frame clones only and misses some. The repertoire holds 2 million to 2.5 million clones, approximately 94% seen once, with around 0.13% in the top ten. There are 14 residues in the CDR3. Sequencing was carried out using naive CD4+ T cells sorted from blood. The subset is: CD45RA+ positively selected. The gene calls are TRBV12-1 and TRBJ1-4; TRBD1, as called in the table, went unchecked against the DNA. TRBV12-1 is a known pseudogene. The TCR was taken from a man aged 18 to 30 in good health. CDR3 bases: TGTGCCAGCAGCTTCGACAGGGGAGTACGAAAACTGTTTTTT. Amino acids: CASSFDRGVRKLFF.